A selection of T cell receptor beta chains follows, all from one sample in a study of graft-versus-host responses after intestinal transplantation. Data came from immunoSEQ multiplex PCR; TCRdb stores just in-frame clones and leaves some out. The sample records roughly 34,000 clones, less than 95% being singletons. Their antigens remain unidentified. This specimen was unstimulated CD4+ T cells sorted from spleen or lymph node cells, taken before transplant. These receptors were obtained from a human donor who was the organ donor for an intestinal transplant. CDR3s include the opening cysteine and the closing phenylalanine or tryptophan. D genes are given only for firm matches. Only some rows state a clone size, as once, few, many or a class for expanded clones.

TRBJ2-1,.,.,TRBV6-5,TGTGCCAGCAATGTCCGGGGGGCCTCCTACAATGAGCAGTTCTTC,CASNVRGASYNEQFF
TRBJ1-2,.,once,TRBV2,TGTGCCAGCTCGCGGGCTGGGGTGGGAAAGGCTAACTATGGCTACACCTTC,CASSRAGVGKANYGYTF
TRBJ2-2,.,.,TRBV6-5,TGTGCCAGCAGTCAAAACACCGGGGAGCTGTTTTTT,CASSQNTGELFF
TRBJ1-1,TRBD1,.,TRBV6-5,TGTGCCAGCAGTTACGGGACAGGGGCTTTCTTT,CASSYGTGAFF
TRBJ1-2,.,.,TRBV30,TGTGCCCCCGCCCGGAAATGGAATTACTATGGCTACACCTTC,CAPARKWNYYGYTF
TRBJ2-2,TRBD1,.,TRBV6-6,TGTGCCAGCAAACAGGGGGCGAACACCGGGGAGCTGTTTTTT,CASKQGANTGELFF
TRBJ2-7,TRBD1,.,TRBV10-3,TGTGCCATCAGCACATCCCGGGACAGAGAGCAGTACTTC,CAISTSRDREQYF
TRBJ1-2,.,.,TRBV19,TGTGCCAGTAGTACCCGGCGAATTGGTAGGGAGTATAACTATGGCTACACCTTC,CASSTRRIGREYNYGYTF
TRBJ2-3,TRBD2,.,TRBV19,TGTGCCAGTAGTCGGGCCGGGACTAGCGGGCAGTATTTT,CASSRAGTSGQYF
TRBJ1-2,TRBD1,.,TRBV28,TGTGCCAGCAGTTTGGGACAGGGGGCCTACTATGGCTACACCTTC,CASSLGQGAYYGYTF
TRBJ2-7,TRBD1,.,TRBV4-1,TGCGCCAGCAGCCAAGAAACGGACAGGGGGGCACCCTACGAGCAGTACTTC,CASSQETDRGAPYEQYF
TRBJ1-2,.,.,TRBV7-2,TGTGCCAGCAGCTTAGTAGGGCCTCAGAACTATGGCTACACCTTC,CASSLVGPQNYGYTF
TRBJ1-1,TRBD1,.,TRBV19,TGTGCCAGTAGCGGGACAGGGGGCACTGAAGCTTTCTTT,CASSGTGGTEAFF
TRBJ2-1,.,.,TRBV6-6,TGTGCCAGCAGTTCCCTTGGCAGGGAGCAGTTCTTC,CASSSLGREQFF
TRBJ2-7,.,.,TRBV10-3,TGTGCCACGAGGCGGTCCTACGAGCAGTACTTC,CATRRSYEQYF